This section outlines one T cell receptor (beta chain) sequence together with its context. Its antigen is as yet unknown. The entry originates in a study of cytomegalovirus exposure and HLA in healthy donors. Study at large: Out of fewer than 400 genotyped donors, about 81% belonged to the Caucasian-associated ancestry cluster.

The germline gives CDR1 SNHLY, CDR2 FYNNEI. The length of the CDR3 is 13 residues. V dropped 7 bases and J dropped 5 bases, with 14 bases sitting between them. Primers for the PCR totalled 60 Vbeta and 13 Jbeta. Data came from immunoSEQ multiplex PCR; TCRdb stores just in-frame clones and leaves some out. The table includes more than 65,000 clones, roughly 72% detected once. Study-level points and caveats: Presence/absence analyses treated sequencing depth as roughly uniform across donors. Upon later analysis, TCR association rates were observed to vary by HLA locus, being highest for DRB1 and lowest for HLA-C.

This receptor was identified in a woman between 50 and 59 years old in good health and CMV-seropositive. The sample comprised PBMCs. The rearrangement joins TRBV2 to TRBJ2-5; D is uncertain. CDR3: CASNPPLEETQYF. The CDR3 nucleotides are TGTGCCAGCAATCCTCCCCTCGAGGAGACCCAGTACTTC.